These 3 T cell receptor beta chains were all obtained from the same sample, sequenced in a study of blood T cell repertoires in COVID-19. The protocol was immunoSEQ multiplex PCR, while the TCRdb copy is restricted to in-frame clones and leaves out a portion. Of about 200,000 clones listed, roughly nine tenths are singletons. Source material: peripheral blood. The receptors come from a man in his 60s who had recovered from COVID-19.

The genes are TRBV6-5 and TRBJ1-1; 9 positions match TRBD1. The CDR3 loop spans 13 amino acids. The germline gives CDR1 MNHEY, CDR2 SVGAGI. Trimming cost V 5 bases and J 10 bases; bases outside gene matches: 8. CDR3 DNA: TGTGCCAGCAGTAATAGACAGGGGGTAGGAGCTTTCTTT. Protein: CASSNRQGVGAFF.

The V gene is TRBV28, the J gene TRBJ1-2; 10 nucleotides agree with TRBD1. This CDR3 is 14 amino acids long. The V gene end was trimmed by 6 bases and the J gene end by 4 bases; junction bases not matched to a gene: 5. The germline CDR1 and CDR2 sequences are MDHEN and SYDVKM. CDR3 amino acids: CASSSGQGSYGYTF. In DNA, the CDR3 is TGTGCCAGCAGCTCGGGACAGGGGAGCTATGGCTACACCTTC.

V is TRBV29-1 and J is TRBJ2-1; the match to TRBD1 covers 7 bases. Looked up from germline, CDR1 is SQVTM and CDR2 is ANQGSEA. The J segment lost 7 bases and the V segment lost 2 bases, leaving 14 bases of the junction unmatched. CDR3 length: 16 residues. CDR3 sequence: CSVEMPTKGQRNEQFF. The CDR3 bases are TGCAGCGTTGAAATGCCCACCAAGGGACAGAGAAATGAGCAGTTCTTC.